The 30 T cell receptor beta chains presented below share a single source sample, sequenced in a study of T-cell memory formation after mild COVID-19. One entry per CDR3 protein results from TCRdb running MiXCR on the 5' RACE reads. Among about half a million distinct CDR3 sequences listed, 15% to 20% were seen once. What was sequenced was PBMCs or a T cell subset sorted from them (not recorded which). The source is an adult woman who had mild COVID-19 (a few samples of this study predate the infection). Cell type and time point are not known.

This clonotype appeared many times. CDR3 loop: CASSLGLRETQYF. The CDR3 DNA follows: TGTGCCAGCTCACTCGGACTAAGGGAGACCCAGTACTTC. The chain carries TRBV7-8 and TRBJ2-5; weak D call: TRBD2 (6 bases). V was pared by 8 bases and J by 5 bases, with 15 bases between. This CDR3 spans 13 amino acids. Germline assignment: CDR1 SGHVS and CDR2 FQNEAQ.

The J gene is TRBJ2-1, the V gene TRBV5-1; 7 bases are a match to TRBD2. V lost 0 bases to trimming and J lost 6 bases; unmatched junction nucleotides: 12. The CDR3 totals 17 residues. CDR1 and CDR2 from the germline V gene are SGHRS and YFSETQ. As DNA, the CDR3 is TGCGCCAGCAGCTTGGTGATAGCGGGCGGGTTGGGCAATGAGCAGTTCTTC. Protein product: CASSLVIAGGLGNEQFF.

Note on this clonotype: The junction differs from germline at one of its ends, possibly a read error. The genes are TRBV10-3 and TRBJ2-7; the D call may be TRBD1 or TRBD2 (5 bases each). The CDR3 length is 16 residues. Germline loops: CDR1 ENHRY, CDR2 SYGVKD. The CDR3 region is CASNTQQHLTGTLTRF. Here the CDR3 DNA reads TGTGCCAGCAATACGCAACAACATCTAACCGGGACCCTCACCAGATTC.

This chain uses TRBV19 with TRBJ1-5; TRBD1 matches 7 bases. V shed 6 bases, J shed 6 bases, and the junction held 11 bases outside the gene matches. Germline values: CDR1 LNHDA, CDR2 SQIVND (reference sequence). The CDR3 consists of 15 residues. The CDR3 nucleotides read TGTGCCAGTAGCATCCGACAGGGAGGTAGTCAGCCCCAGCATTTT. Translated: CASSIRQGGSQPQHF.

The chain couples TRBV7-9 to TRBJ1-4, with 7 bases identical to TRBD1. CDR1 SEHNR and CDR2 FQNEAQ come from the germline V gene (reference sequence). Losses at the gene ends were 5 bases for V and 3 bases for J; bases not matched to a gene: 6. CDR3 length equals 15 residues. The CDR3 DNA reads TGTGCCAGCAGCGACCGACAGGGCGCTAATGAAAAACTGTTTTTT. It translates to CASSDRQGANEKLFF. Together with reference TRBV7-9 and TRBJ1-4, the CDR3 gives the full variable domain: DTGVSQNPRHKITKRGQNVTFRCDPISEHNRLYWYRQTLGQGPEFLTYFQNEAQLEKSRLLSDRFSAERPKGSFSTLEIQRTEQGDSAMYLCASSDRQGANEKLFFGSGTQLSVL.

The genes are TRBV7-9 and TRBJ2-7, with TRBD1 identical over 9 bases. From germline, CDR1 is SEHNR and CDR2 FQNEAQ (reference sequence). V lost 5 bases to trimming and J lost 5 bases; unmatched junction nucleotides: 10. The CDR3 runs to 15 residues. The CDR3 loop is CASSLNPGQGDEQYF. CDR3 coding DNA: TGTGCCAGCAGCCTCAACCCGGGACAGGGAGACGAGCAGTACTTC.

This sequence joins TRBV12-3 or TRBV12-4 and TRBJ2-1, with D possibly being TRBD1 (6 bases). With 6 bases removed from V and 10 bases from J, the gap between germline ends came to 19 bases. The CDR3 covers 14 residues. DNA of the CDR3: TGTGCCAGCAGGTCGGACAGAGCGAATTTAGAGCAGTTCTTC. Translated: CASRSDRANLEQFF.

CDR3 coding DNA: TGTGCCAGCAGCTTGGGAATGGCAGCCCGGAGCTACACCTTC. Amino acid sequence: CASSLGMAARSYTF. The V call is TRBV7-9, the J call TRBJ1-2; no reliable D call. V was trimmed by 3 bases and J by 9 bases, leaving 17 bases between them. The germline V gene encodes CDR1 SEHNR and CDR2 FQNEAQ (reference sequence). The CDR3 is 14 amino acids.

The chain recombines TRBV29-1 with TRBJ1-4; 7 bases line up with TRBD1. The germline gives CDR1 SQVTM, CDR2 ANQGSEA. Trimming took 5 bases from V and 7 from J; bases not matched to a gene: 7. The CDR3 has 13 residues. The CDR3 is CSVSTGTAEKLFF. DNA for the CDR3: TGCAGCGTTTCAACCGGGACAGCTGAAAAACTGTTTTTT.

V usage is TRBV5-1 and J usage is TRBJ1-6; TRBD1 is a possible D gene (5 bases). CDR1 and CDR2 from the germline V gene are SGHRS and YFSETQ. The CDR3 is 14 residues long. V was shortened by 5 bases and J by 9 bases, with 15 bases between the two germline ends. The CDR3 sequence is CASRPSGEGSPLHF. CDR3 nucleotides: TGCGCCAGCAGACCCTCGGGGGAGGGTTCACCCCTCCACTTT.

This clonotype was seen a few times. The gene calls are TRBV9 and TRBJ2-7; 10 positions agree with TRBD1. V gave up 4 bases and J gave up 3 bases; unmatched junction bases: 4. The CDR3 runs to 14 residues. CDR1 is SGDLS, CDR2 YYNGEE, per germline. In DNA, the CDR3 is TGTGCCAGCAGCAAGGGACAGGGGCTCTACGAGCAGTACTTC. Translation gives CASSKGQGLYEQYF.

This rearrangement joins TRBV7-3 to TRBJ2-1, with TRBD2 as a possible D gene (6 bases). This CDR3 has 15 amino acids. The V and J ends lost 3 bases and 7 bases respectively, with 16 bases between them. The germline V gene has CDR1 SGHTA and CDR2 FQGTGA. The CDR3 DNA reads TGTGCCAGCAGCTTTGGCGGGGCTGGGGGAAATGAGCAGTTCTTC. It yields the protein CASSFGGAGGNEQFF.

This chain joins TRBV12-3 or TRBV12-4 and TRBJ2-4, with 7 bases matching TRBD1. The CDR3 runs to 14 residues. The V gene end was trimmed by 6 bases and the J gene end by 4 bases; junction bases not matched to a gene: 6. In DNA form, the CDR3 reads TGTGCCAGCAGAACAATGGGACAGAAAAACATTCAGTACTTC. Translated, it gives CASRTMGQKNIQYF.

This chain joins TRBV13 and TRBJ2-7; D is possibly TRBD1 or TRBD2 (5 bases each). The CDR3 is 14 residues long. Germline V gene lookup returns CDR1 PRHDT and CDR2 FYEKMQ (reference sequence). The V end lost 5 bases, the J end lost 3 bases, and 14 bases lay between the germline ends. The CDR3 here is CASSPRGEGYEQYF. In DNA form, the CDR3 reads TGTGCCAGCAGCCCTCGGGGCGAGGGCTACGAGCAGTACTTC.

Only one count was recorded for this clonotype. CDR3 region: CAWSVQGVVGGYTF. In DNA form, the CDR3 reads TGTGCCTGGAGTGTACAGGGGGTCGTCGGAGGCTACACCTTC. The chain combines TRBV30 with TRBJ1-2, with 8 positions matching TRBD1. There are 14 residues in the CDR3. Trimming removed 0 bases from V and 8 bases from J; junction bases left unmatched: 8. From germline, CDR1 is GTSNPN and CDR2 SVGIG (reference sequence).

This clonotype was seen only a few times. In nucleotides, the CDR3 is TGTGCCAGCAGCTTAGAGGAGGACAGGGGGCGGGAGACCCAGTACTTC. Its translation is CASSLEEDRGRETQYF. V and J are TRBV7-9 and TRBJ2-5, with 11 nucleotides matching TRBD1. From germline, CDR1 is SEHNR and CDR2 FQNEAQ (reference sequence). The CDR3 has 16 amino acids. The V gene end was trimmed by 1 base and the J gene end by 5 bases; junction bases not matched to a gene: 6.

V is TRBV27 and J is TRBJ1-4; D is possibly TRBD1 (6 bases). V was trimmed by 4 bases and J by 6 bases, leaving 12 bases between them. CDR1 and CDR2 (germline): MNHEY, SMNVEV (reference sequence). This CDR3 spans 14 amino acids. CDR3 sequence (DNA): TGTGCCAGCAGTTACCAGGGGACCTATGAAAAACTGTTTTTT. It yields the protein CASSYQGTYEKLFF.

The V gene is TRBV29-1, the J gene TRBJ2-7, with D maybe TRBD1 (6 bases). The CDR3 consists of 15 residues. CDR1 is SQVTM, CDR2 ANQGSEA, per germline. Trimming took off 3 bases at V and 1 base at J, with 16 bases between the two ends. CDR3 sequence reads: CSVEAAGEQSYEQYF. DNA of the CDR3: TGCAGCGTTGAGGCGGCAGGGGAACAGTCCTACGAGCAGTACTTC.

The CDR3 region has the DNA TGTGCCAGCAGTCGCCGACAGGGGCCCCTCCTCGGTACGCAGTATTTT. This translates into CASSRRQGPLLGTQYF. The rearrangement uses TRBV27 and TRBJ2-3, with 8 bases that match TRBD1. V lost 5 bases, J lost 8 bases, and 15 bases stayed unmatched. Germline CDR1 MNHEY, CDR2 SMNVEV (reference sequence). There are 16 residues in the CDR3.

The sample holds a few counts of this clonotype. The CDR3 region is CASSPNGKGMDEQYF. The CDR3 nucleotides read TGTGCCAGCTCACCTAACGGTAAGGGGATGGACGAGCAGTACTTC. The J gene is TRBJ2-7, the V gene TRBV18, with D tentatively TRBD1 (5 bases). The germline V gene encodes CDR1 KGHSH and CDR2 LQKENI. The germline V and J ends were trimmed by 3 bases and 5 bases, with 17 bases remaining between them. CDR3 length: 15 amino acids.

This clonotype was detected a few times. The CDR3 reads CASSQVLSRTDTQYF. The DNA for the CDR3 is TGCGCCAGCAGCCAAGTTCTTTCCCGCACAGATACGCAGTATTTT. The rearrangement uses TRBV4-1 and TRBJ2-3; D is uncertain. CDR3 length: 15 residues. CDR1 is MGHRA and CDR2 is YSYEKL in the germline V gene. The V end lost 1 base, the J end lost 1 base, and 9 bases lay between the germline ends.

Only a few counts were recorded for this clonotype. The rearrangement links TRBV7-2 to TRBJ2-7; 8 bases agree with TRBD1. The CDR3 sequence is 15 residues long. The junction had 9 bases not matched to a gene; V was cut back by 5 bases and J by 3 bases. Per germline, CDR1 SGHTA and CDR2 FQGNSA. CDR3 nucleotide sequence: TGTGCCAGCAGCCTGGGGACAGGCCCGTACTACGAGCAGTACTTC. It encodes CASSLGTGPYYEQYF. Full variable domain (remainder filled in from reference TRBV7-2 and TRBJ2-7): GAGVSQSPSNKVTEKGKDVELRCDPISGHTALYWYRQSLGQGLEFLIYFQGNSAPDKSGLPSDRFSAERTGGSVSTLTIQRTQQEDSAVYLCASSLGTGPYYEQYFGPGTRLTVT.

This clonotype was counted a few times. The chain employs TRBV19 and TRBJ2-1; 8 nucleotides align to TRBD2. V lost 3 bases, J lost 4 bases, and 2 bases stayed unmatched. Germline CDR1 LNHDA, CDR2 SQIVND (reference sequence). The CDR3 loop spans 14 amino acids. For the CDR3, the DNA is TGTGCCAGTAGTATGGCTAGCGGGTACAATGAGCAGTTCTTC. Residues: CASSMASGYNEQFF.

This clonotype appeared a few times. The chain employs TRBV5-1 and TRBJ2-4; 11 nucleotides align to TRBD1. The CDR3 totals 17 residues. Germline V gene sequence: CDR1 SGHRS, CDR2 YFSETQ. V lost 5 bases to trimming and J lost 0 bases; unmatched junction nucleotides: 7. The CDR3: CASRSGTGGLAKNIQYF. The CDR3, as DNA: TGCGCCAGCAGATCCGGGACAGGGGGTCTAGCCAAAAACATTCAGTACTTC.

This clonotype was detected only a few times. The V gene is TRBV9, the J gene TRBJ2-5; 9 bases map to TRBD2. The CDR3 sequence is 15 residues long. The junction had 4 bases not matched to a gene; V was cut back by 0 bases and J by 4 bases. Per germline, CDR1 SGDLS and CDR2 YYNGEE. The CDR3 nucleotides are TGTGCCAGCAGCGTAGATAGCGGGAGAGGAGAGACCCAGTACTTC. Protein sequence: CASSVDSGRGETQYF.

The chain has TRBV10-3 and TRBJ1-1; TRBD1 might be the D (6 bases). Germline V gives CDR1 ENHRY, CDR2 SYGVKD. Between the trimmed V and J ends, which lost 10 bases and 8 bases, there was a span of 14 bases. CDR3 length equals 11 residues. This chain's CDR3 is CATSQGPEAFF. In DNA form, the CDR3 reads TGTGCCACGTCCCAGGGGCCGGAAGCTTTCTTT.

The chain uses TRBV9 and TRBJ2-1; the match to TRBD1 covers 8 bases. CDR1 and CDR2 (germline): SGDLS, YYNGEE. Trimming removed 4 bases from V and 0 bases from J; junction bases left unmatched: 6. The CDR3 loop spans 16 amino acids. CDR3 region: CASSTRDRSSYNEQFF. DNA of the CDR3: TGTGCCAGCAGCACCCGGGACAGGAGCTCCTACAATGAGCAGTTCTTC.

The chain has TRBV5-4 and TRBJ1-1; D may be TRBD1 (5 bases). Per the germline V gene, CDR1 is SGHNT and CDR2 is YYREEE (reference sequence). V lost 0 bases and J 3 bases, leaving 9 bases between the germline ends. The length of the CDR3 is 14 residues. The CDR3 region has the DNA TGTGCCAGCAGCTTGGGACAGAGCTACACTGAAGCTTTCTTT. Translated, it gives CASSLGQSYTEAFF.

Only a few counts were recorded for this clonotype. The chain has TRBV6-5 and TRBJ1-5; 7 nucleotides align to TRBD1. CDR1 and CDR2 (germline): MNHEY, SVGAGI. CDR3 length equals 13 residues. V was clipped by 8 bases and J by 6 bases; unmatched bases: 7. The CDR3 reads CASSLGQAQPQHF. The CDR3 DNA sequence: TGTGCCAGCTCTCTAGGACAGGCTCAGCCCCAGCATTTT.

This clonotype was observed a few times. The chain employs TRBV7-9 and TRBJ2-7, with D unclear. Germline values: CDR1 SEHNR, CDR2 FQNEAQ (reference sequence). The V gene lost 1 base and the J gene lost 6 bases, with 7 bases spanning the gap. CDR3 size: 12 residues. The DNA of the CDR3 is TGTGCCAGCAGCTTAGGGCGCCTCGAGCAGTACTTC. This sequence encodes CASSLGRLEQYF.